This entry describes one TCR beta chain. Antigen specificity is unknown. This entry is derived from a study of long-term antiretroviral therapy in people with HIV. Study in general: The 2015 recommendation for immediate ART came about a decade after the earliest samples. Findings of the study overall: Sampling of blood ran from about 2004 to 2017, and older ART regimens were possibly in use. Dominant in the repertoire at all time points were clones expanded before ART. Compared with controls, HIV repertoires showed narrower CDR3 length ranges.

The run of the v3.0 immunoSEQ assay was at survey level. Measured with immunoSEQ multiplex PCR; TCRdb has only the in-frame clones, and not every one. The sample records about 50,000 clones, around 84% being singletons. Unmatched junction bases numbered 7, after V lost 5 bases and J lost 2 bases. In germline, CDR1 is SGHAT, CDR2 FQDESV (reference sequence). This CDR3 spans 15 amino acids. The sequencing used unsorted PBMCs, collected 0.8 years after starting antiretroviral therapy. The source is a woman aged 18-35 years with HIV. The chain is built from TRBV11-1 and TRBJ2-7, with 9 bases that match TRBD1. In DNA, the CDR3 is TGTGCCAGCAGCCCAACAGGGGGCTCCCCCTACGAGCAGTACTTC. This sequence encodes CASSPTGGSPYEQYF.